These 23 T cell receptor beta chains were all obtained from the same sample, sequenced in a study of neoadjuvant anti-PD-1 for oral cavity cancer. As to time point: after neoadjuvant nivolumab, at surgical resection. Data came from immunoSEQ multiplex PCR; TCRdb stores just in-frame clones and leaves some out. The sample holds around 35,000 clones, 30% to 40% seen once. Sample: tumor tissue, taken after nivolumab (anti-PD-1) treatment. These receptors were obtained from a person aged 40-85 years with oral cavity squamous cell carcinoma.

V gene TRBV19 combines with J gene TRBJ2-5; 8 bases are shared with TRBD1. Germline V gene sequence: CDR1 LNHDA, CDR2 SQIVND (reference sequence). V was clipped by 3 bases and J by 5 bases; unmatched bases: 8. This CDR3 has 15 amino acids. The CDR3 region has the DNA TGTGCCAGTAGTATTACTCGGACAGGGCAGGAGACCCAGTACTTC. Protein product: CASSITRTGQETQYF.

This rearrangement joins TRBV7-2 to TRBJ2-3; 8 positions agree with TRBD1. With V trimmed by 5 bases and J by 5 bases, 6 bases remained unmatched. Germline V gives CDR1 SGHTA, CDR2 FQGNSA. The CDR3 has 14 amino acids. The CDR3 coding sequence is TGTGCCAGCAGCCGGACAGGGAGAGTAGATACGCAGTATTTT. Its protein product is CASSRTGRVDTQYF.

This clone was recorded many times. V usage is TRBV15 and J usage is TRBJ2-1, with 7 bases lining up with TRBD1. The CDR3 has 14 amino acids. Germline V gives CDR1 LNHNV, CDR2 YYDKDF (reference sequence). The J segment lost 7 bases and the V segment lost 5 bases, leaving 8 bases of the junction unmatched. The CDR3 sequence is CATSETTRGNEQFF. Here the CDR3 DNA reads TGTGCCACCAGCGAGACCACCAGGGGGAATGAGCAGTTCTTC.

The table lists this clone with many counts. This chain uses TRBV6-1 with TRBJ1-5; D remains ambiguous. With 7 bases removed from V and 0 bases from J, the gap between germline ends came to 13 bases. The CDR3 has 15 residues. Germline assignment: CDR1 MNHNS and CDR2 SASEGT. CDR3 amino acids: CASIVSSDSNQPQHF. The CDR3 bases are TGTGCCAGCATCGTGAGTTCAGATAGCAATCAGCCCCAGCATTTT.

V is TRBV5-1 and J is TRBJ1-3, with 7 bases fitting TRBD1. The V gene's germline CDR1 is SGHRS and CDR2 YFSETQ. The CDR3 totals 14 residues. Losses at the gene ends were 4 bases for V and 8 bases for J; bases not matched to a gene: 9. DNA of the CDR3: TGCGCCAGCAGCCGAGGGACAGCCGAGGACACCATATATTTT. Translation: CASSRGTAEDTIYF.

This sequence joins TRBV5-1 and TRBJ1-4, with TRBD1 matching over 8 bases. The V segment lost 4 bases and the J segment 7 bases; nucleotides outside the gene matches: 6. This CDR3 has 14 residues. Germline V gene sequence: CDR1 SGHRS, CDR2 YFSETQ. CDR3 nucleotide sequence: TGCGCCAGCAGCCAGGGCGGGACAGGTGAAAAACTGTTTTTT. The encoded protein is CASSQGGTGEKLFF.

The V gene is TRBV15, the J gene TRBJ1-1; 7 positions agree with TRBD1. CDR1 is LNHNV and CDR2 is YYDKDF in the germline V gene (reference sequence). The CDR3 spans 14 residues. With 8 bases clipped from V and 1 base from J, the junction kept 7 bases outside the gene matches. CDR3 nucleotide sequence: TGTGCCACCGCCAGGGGGTTCCGGAACACTGAAGCTTTCTTT. Translation gives CATARGFRNTEAFF. Based on the CDR3 plus reference TRBV15 and TRBJ1-1, the full variable domain is DAMVIQNPRYQVTQFGKPVTLSCSQTLNHNVMYWYQQKSSQAPKLLFHYYDKDFNNEADTPDNFQSRRPNTSFCFLDIRSPGLGDTAMYLCATARGFRNTEAFFGQGTRLTVV.

This clone was counted between two and nine times. This chain links TRBV10-2 with TRBJ1-1; TRBD1 might be the D (5 bases). Germline V gene sequence: CDR1 WSHSY, CDR2 SAAADI. Trimming cost V 6 bases and J 0 bases, with 20 bases left between them. The CDR3 spans 17 residues. This CDR3 is CASRPNRNAPMNTEAFF. The CDR3 DNA reads TGCGCCAGCAGGCCAAACAGGAACGCCCCAATGAACACTGAAGCTTTCTTT.

The chain has TRBV5-1 and TRBJ2-1; 8 positions agree with TRBD2. The CDR3 is 15 amino acids. Germline CDR1 SGHRS, CDR2 YFSETQ. J gave up 2 bases and V 2 bases, and 3 bases lay outside the gene matches. CDR3 sequence (DNA): TGCGCCAGCAGCTTAGCGGGAGCCGCCTACAATGAGCAGTTCTTC. Translating it yields CASSLAGAAYNEQFF.

This clone was seen only a few times. The CDR3 bases are TGTGCCAGCAGTTTAGAGTTCGGGGCTGGGCAGCCCCAGCATTTT. Amino acid sequence: CASSLEFGAGQPQHF. The rearrangement joins TRBV28 to TRBJ1-5; D may be TRBD1 (5 bases). This CDR3 spans 15 amino acids. Trimming removed 2 bases at V and 7 bases at J, with 15 bases between. The germline gives CDR1 MDHEN, CDR2 SYDVKM.

The J gene is TRBJ2-2, the V gene TRBV4-1; TRBD2 aligns across 8 bases. Germline CDR1 and CDR2: MGHRA and YSYEKL. Germline trimming cut 1 base from V and 8 bases from J; bases unmatched to any gene: 15. CDR3 length: 18 amino acids. The CDR3 loop reads CASSQAVLSGSMSGELFF. The CDR3 nucleotides are TGCGCCAGCAGCCAAGCGGTTTTGAGCGGGAGCATGAGTGGGGAGCTGTTTTTT.

This clone turned up a few times. One base separates it from a far larger clone, so it is likely a read error. The rearrangement joins TRBV7-9 to TRBJ2-7; D gene uncertain. V shed 5 bases and J shed 2 bases, with 7 bases lying between them. Germline V gives CDR1 SEHNR, CDR2 FQNEAQ (reference sequence). The CDR3 spans 12 residues. Here the CDR3 DNA reads TGTGCCAGCAGCCCCCGGCCCTACGAGCAGTACTTC. Translated: CASSPRPYEQYF.

This clone showed up just a few times. The chain links TRBV4-1 to TRBJ2-3; the D gene is possibly TRBD1 (5 bases). The V gene lost 0 bases and the J gene lost 5 bases, with 6 bases spanning the gap. CDR1 and CDR2 from the germline V gene are MGHRA and YSYEKL. The CDR3 has 13 residues. The CDR3 reads CASSQETGDTQYF. In DNA, the CDR3 is TGCGCCAGCAGCCAAGAAACAGGAGATACGCAGTATTTT.

The chain uses TRBV11-2 and TRBJ1-5, with TRBD1 as a possible D gene (5 bases). The CDR3 length is 13 residues. V was clipped by 1 base and J by 7 bases, with 8 bases between them. Germline values: CDR1 SGHAT, CDR2 FQNNGV. The CDR3 region is CASSLGGSQPQHF. CDR3 DNA: TGTGCCAGCAGCTTAGGGGGGAGCCAGCCCCAGCATTTT. The entire variable domain, with the rest obtained from reference TRBV11-2 and TRBJ1-5, is as follows: EAGVAQSPRYKIIEKRQSVAFWCNPISGHATLYWYQQILGQGPKLLIQFQNNGVVDDSQLPKDRFSAERLKGVDSTLKIQPAKLEDSAVYLCASSLGGSQPQHFGDGTRLSIL.

The chain joins TRBV5-1 to TRBJ2-1, with D possibly being TRBD2 (7 bases). Looked up from germline, CDR1 is SGHRS and CDR2 is YFSETQ. The CDR3 consists of 14 residues. Trimming left V 1 base short and J 5 bases short, with 10 bases between. The CDR3: CASSLPGGNNEQFF. CDR3 in DNA: TGCGCCAGCAGCTTGCCGGGGGGCAACAATGAGCAGTTCTTC.

This clone was observed many times. V and J are TRBV5-1 and TRBJ1-1; D is unclear. CDR3 size: 14 residues. Germline-derived CDR1 and CDR2 are SGHRS and YFSETQ. V lost 5 bases, J lost 0 bases, and 11 bases lay in between. CDR3 in DNA: TGCGCCAGCAGTAATCAGGCTATGAACACTGAAGCTTTCTTT. Its protein product is CASSNQAMNTEAFF.

Only a few counts were recorded for this clone. The chain has TRBV9 and TRBJ1-2; D is perhaps TRBD1 (6 bases). V was clipped by 4 bases and J by 4 bases, with 20 bases between them. The CDR3 totals 16 residues. CDR1 SGDLS and CDR2 YYNGEE come from the germline V gene. CDR3 residues: CASSTQQGGLGYGYTF. The CDR3 coding sequence is TGTGCCAGCAGCACGCAACAGGGAGGGCTTGGCTATGGCTACACCTTC.

This clone turned up a few times. This sequence joins TRBV19 and TRBJ2-2; TRBD1 agrees at 7 bases. The CDR3 loop spans 14 amino acids. The germline V gene has CDR1 LNHDA and CDR2 SQIVND (reference sequence). V was clipped by 11 bases and J by 2 bases; unmatched bases: 8. The CDR3 DNA reads as TGTGCCTCAGGCCGGGACAGAAACACCGGGGAGCTGTTTTTT. Amino acid sequence: CASGRDRNTGELFF.

There are a few counts of this clone. The chain is built from TRBV6-4 and TRBJ2-3; tentative D call: TRBD2 (5 bases). The CDR3 runs to 17 residues. Germline V CDR1 and CDR2: MRHNA, SNTAGT. V lost 0 bases and J 2 bases, leaving 15 bases between the germline ends. The CDR3 nucleotides read TGTGCCAGCAGTGACTCGAAAGAGGGAGCCCACACAGATACGCAGTATTTT. It encodes CASSDSKEGAHTDTQYF.

The V call is TRBV15, the J call TRBJ1-2, with D perhaps matching TRBD1 (5 bases). CDR3 length: 14 residues. The germline CDR1 and CDR2 sequences are LNHNV and YYDKDF (reference sequence). V lost 1 base, J lost 7 bases, and 13 bases lay in between. The CDR3 reads CATSRARGKVGYTF. CDR3 nucleotide sequence: TGTGCCACCAGCAGAGCGCGGGGGAAGGTTGGCTACACCTTC.

The chain employs TRBV30 and TRBJ1-1; perhaps TRBD1 as D (6 bases). Germline V gene sequence: CDR1 GTSNPN, CDR2 SVGIG (reference sequence). CDR3 length: 13 amino acids. V lost 4 bases and J 7 bases, leaving 16 bases between the germline ends. The CDR3 loop reads CAWIFTGRGEAFF. CDR3 nucleotides: TGTGCCTGGATCTTCACAGGGAGGGGTGAAGCTTTCTTT.

V usage is TRBV29-1 and J usage is TRBJ1-3; no firm D call. This CDR3 contains 12 residues. CDR1 and CDR2 (germline): SQVTM, ANQGSEA. Trimming stripped 3 bases from V and 2 bases from J, with 5 bases between. The CDR3 DNA is TGCAGCGTTGAGACACCTGGAAACACCATATATTTT. Amino acid sequence: CSVETPGNTIYF. The variable domain in full, completed from reference TRBV29-1 and TRBJ1-3, reads SAVISQKPSRDICQRGTSLTIQCQVDSQVTMMFWYRQQPGQSLTLIATANQGSEATYESGFVIDKFPISRPNLTFSTLTVSNMSPEDSSIYLCSVETPGNTIYFGEGSWLTVV.

J is TRBJ2-1 and V is TRBV7-3, with D tentatively TRBD1 or TRBD2 (5 bases each). The CDR3 sequence is 15 residues long. Trimming removed 3 bases from V and 8 bases from J, with 17 bases in between. Germline lookup yields CDR1 SGHTA and CDR2 FQGTGA. CDR3 protein: CASSFSGRPGDEQFF. The DNA for the CDR3 is TGTGCCAGCAGCTTCTCGGGACGGCCAGGCGATGAGCAGTTCTTC.